This T cell receptor beta chain is from a study of T-cell memory formation after mild COVID-19. The length of the CDR3 is 12 residues. Trimming removed 3 bases at V and 7 bases at J, with 8 bases between. TCRalpha and TCRbeta libraries used 5'RACE with constant-segment primers and UMIs. A single record per CDR3 protein comes from TCRdb applying MiXCR to the 5' RACE reads. The profile shows nearly 350,000 distinct CDR3 sequences, approximately 13% of them singletons. The V and J genes are TRBV12-3 or TRBV12-4 and TRBJ2-3, with D possibly being TRBD2 (6 bases). The source material was PBMCs or a T cell subset sorted from them (not recorded which). The TCR was taken from a young man who had mild COVID-19 (a few samples of this study predate the infection). Cell type and time point are not known. The CDR3 bases are TGTGCCAGCAGTTTGGCGGGGTATACGCAGTATTTT. It encodes CASSLAGYTQYF.